This entry lists 21 T cell receptor beta chains sequenced from one sample in a study of blood T cell repertoires in COVID-19. Measured with immunoSEQ multiplex PCR; TCRdb has only the in-frame clones, and not every one. The sample yields some 80,000 clones, 80% to 90% seen once. Sequencing used peripheral blood. These TCRs come from a man aged 55 to 69 with COVID-19, enrolled during active disease.

The chain's CDR3 is CASSQTGVEQFF. As DNA, the CDR3 is TGTGCCAGCAGCCAAACAGGGGTTGAGCAGTTCTTC. The chain links TRBV7-3 to TRBJ2-1, with 7 bases that match TRBD1. The V gene's germline CDR1 is SGHTA and CDR2 FQGTGA. V was clipped by 5 bases and J by 9 bases; unmatched bases: 4. The CDR3 extends over 12 amino acids.

This chain connects TRBV9 to TRBJ2-2; 8 nucleotides line up with TRBD1. This CDR3 comprises 15 residues. V shed 5 bases and J 4 bases; nucleotides not matched to a gene: 7. Looked up from germline, CDR1 is SGDLS and CDR2 is YYNGEE. CDR3 DNA: TGTGCCAGCAGTCCTACCGGGACAGGCACCGGGGAGCTGTTTTTT. This codes for CASSPTGTGTGELFF.

The chain uses TRBV5-4 and TRBJ2-3; the match to TRBD2 covers 7 bases. Germline values: CDR1 SGHNT, CDR2 YYREEE (reference sequence). The CDR3 runs to 15 residues. The junction had 5 bases not matched to a gene; V was cut back by 0 bases and J by 4 bases. CDR3 bases: TGTGCCAGCAGCTTGGGCAGCGGGGTCCCAGATACGCAGTATTTT. This gives the protein CASSLGSGVPDTQYF.

The rearrangement joins TRBV5-1 to TRBJ2-2, with TRBD1 matching over 7 bases. CDR3 length: 15 amino acids. Germline lookup yields CDR1 SGHRS and CDR2 YFSETQ. The junction had 4 bases not matched to a gene; V was cut back by 5 bases and J by 0 bases. DNA of the CDR3: TGCGCCAGCAGTCGACAGGGCGCGAACACCGGGGAGCTGTTTTTT. Its protein is CASSRQGANTGELFF.

The chain employs TRBV24-1 and TRBJ1-4; 8 bases agree with TRBD1. V lost 2 bases and J lost 7; bases outside the gene matches: 8. The CDR3 is 16 residues long. Germline V gives CDR1 KGHDR, CDR2 SFDVKD. The chain's CDR3 is CATSDSQTGVFEKLFF. The DNA of the CDR3 is TGTGCCACCAGTGATTCGCAGACAGGGGTCTTTGAAAAACTGTTTTTT.

The chain links TRBV6-6 to TRBJ1-5; 10 bases align to TRBD1. The CDR3 spans 16 residues. V was pared by 5 bases and J by 1 base, with 5 bases of the junction left unmatched. Germline CDR1 reads MNHNY; CDR2 reads SVGAGI (reference sequence). CDR3 sequence: CASSTTGGRSNQPQHF. The DNA for the CDR3 is TGTGCCAGCAGTACGACAGGGGGCAGAAGCAATCAGCCCCAGCATTTT.

The chain uses TRBV4-2 and TRBJ1-2; no definite D call. CDR3 size: 15 residues. V lost 0 bases and J lost 4, with 12 bases in between. In germline, CDR1 is LGHNA, CDR2 YNFKEQ. The CDR3 loop is CASSQDSPLAYGYTF. As DNA, the CDR3 is TGTGCCAGCAGCCAAGATTCACCGTTGGCCTATGGCTACACCTTC.

V gene TRBV3-1 (or the pseudogene TRBV3-2) combines with J gene TRBJ1-6; no clear D. V lost 0 bases to trimming and J lost 6 bases, with 6 bases between them. The CDR3 covers 14 residues. Germline V gene lookup returns CDR1 LGHDT and CDR2 YNNKEL (reference sequence). CDR3 nucleotide sequence: TGTGCCAGCAGCCAAGAGGGAGGTAATTCACCCCTCCACTTT. This gives the protein CASSQEGGNSPLHF.

V gene TRBV2 combines with J gene TRBJ1-6; perhaps TRBD1 as D (5 bases). Germline lookup yields CDR1 SNHLY and CDR2 FYNNEI. The CDR3 has 15 amino acids. Deletions cut 6 bases from V and 9 bases from J, with 18 bases between. The CDR3 DNA is TGTGCCAGCAGATCAACAGGAACTCCCTTTTCACCCCTCCACTTT. Amino acids: CASRSTGTPFSPLHF.

V is TRBV7-3 and J is TRBJ1-1, with D possibly TRBD1 on 6 matching bases. The ends were cut back, 10 bases at V and 0 bases at J, with 15 bases in the middle. There are 14 residues in the CDR3. From germline, CDR1 is SGHTA and CDR2 FQGTGA. The CDR3 DNA reads TGTGCCAACAAGGGGGGGCTGATGAACACTGAAGCTTTCTTT. Its protein product is CANKGGLMNTEAFF.

V is TRBV5-1 and J is TRBJ1-5, with unresolved D. The CDR3 length is 15 residues. With 5 bases removed from V and 0 bases from J, the gap between germline ends came to 12 bases. Per germline, CDR1 SGHRS and CDR2 YFSETQ. For the CDR3, the DNA is TGCGCCAGCAGAAGTACAGCATCTAGCAATCAGCCCCAGCATTTT. As protein: CASRSTASSNQPQHF. Supplemented by reference TRBV5-1 and TRBJ1-5, the full variable domain reads KAGVTQTPRYLIKTRGQQVTLSCSPISGHRSVSWYQQTPGQGLQFLFEYFSETQRNKGNFPGRFSGRQFSNSRSEMNVSTLELGDSALYLCASRSTASSNQPQHFGDGTRLSIL.

The rearrangement uses TRBV18 and TRBJ2-1; D is unclear. The CDR3 has 15 amino acids. Trimming cost V 0 bases and J 0 bases, with 6 bases left between them. Germline V gene sequence: CDR1 KGHSH, CDR2 LQKENI. Here the CDR3 DNA reads TGTGCCAGCTCACCACCTGCCAGCTCCTACAATGAGCAGTTCTTC. Translated, it gives CASSPPASSYNEQFF.

The V call is TRBV19, the J call TRBJ1-1, with D maybe TRBD1 (6 bases). The CDR3 is 17 amino acids. Germline V lookup: CDR1 LNHDA, CDR2 SQIVND (reference sequence). The V end lost 5 bases, the J end lost 2 bases, and 21 bases lay between the germline ends. The CDR3 DNA follows: TGTGCCAGTAGTGCCACTGTGGACAGATACACTAACACTGAAGCTTTCTTT. Its protein product is CASSATVDRYTNTEAFF.

This clone was counted a few times. The chain is built from TRBV5-1 and TRBJ2-5; 8 bases map to TRBD1. CDR3 length: 15 amino acids. From germline, CDR1 is SGHRS and CDR2 YFSETQ. The ends lost 3 bases at V and 6 bases at J; junction bases unmatched: 10. The CDR3 DNA reads as TGCGCCAGCAGCTCAGGACAGGGAATGCCTCAGACCCAGTACTTC. This gives the protein CASSSGQGMPQTQYF. Filled out from reference TRBV5-1 and TRBJ2-5, the complete variable domain reads KAGVTQTPRYLIKTRGQQVTLSCSPISGHRSVSWYQQTPGQGLQFLFEYFSETQRNKGNFPGRFSGRQFSNSRSEMNVSTLELGDSALYLCASSSGQGMPQTQYFGPGTRLLVL.

The chain is built from TRBV6-2 or TRBV6-3 and TRBJ1-5, with D unclear. Germline V lookup: CDR1 MNHEY, CDR2 SVGEGT. The V end was cut by 0 bases, the J end by 6 bases, with 15 bases between. This CDR3 is 16 amino acids long. CDR3 DNA sequence: TGTGCCAGCAGTTACTCGAGAGGGCTTAAAGGTCAGCCCCAGCATTTT. Translation: CASSYSRGLKGQPQHF.

V usage is TRBV24-1 and J usage is TRBJ2-5; a weak D match, TRBD1 (6 bases). The CDR3 extends over 15 amino acids. V dropped 5 bases and J dropped 1 base, with 13 bases sitting between them. CDR1 and CDR2 from the germline V gene are KGHDR and SFDVKD. DNA of the CDR3: TGTGCCACCAGTGGCTCAGGGGCCGGCCAAGAGACCCAGTACTTC. Translated: CATSGSGAGQETQYF.

CDR3 coding DNA: TGTGCCAGCAGGACGGGACTAGCGGGGGGTAAAGAGACCCAGTACTTC. Its translation is CASRTGLAGGKETQYF. The chain links TRBV2 to TRBJ2-5, with 15 bases matching TRBD2. The ends lost 6 bases at V and 3 bases at J; junction bases unmatched: 5. The CDR3 spans 16 residues. Germline V lookup: CDR1 SNHLY, CDR2 FYNNEI.

This clone was seen repeatedly, ten times or more. V and J are TRBV9 and TRBJ2-3; 8 nucleotides agree with TRBD2. Losses at the gene ends were 3 bases for V and 5 bases for J; bases not matched to a gene: 14. Per germline, CDR1 SGDLS and CDR2 YYNGEE. There are 17 residues in the CDR3. The CDR3 reads CASSALGGAGVGDTQYF. In nucleotides, the CDR3 is TGTGCCAGCAGCGCCCTGGGGGGAGCGGGAGTAGGAGATACGCAGTATTTT.

The V call is TRBV5-4, the J call TRBJ1-2; the match to TRBD1 covers 10 bases. This CDR3 has 13 amino acids. V dropped 5 bases and J dropped 6; count of bases not matched to a gene: 4. The germline gives CDR1 SGHNT, CDR2 YYREEE (reference sequence). CDR3 in amino acids: CASRRQGADGYTF. CDR3 coding DNA: TGTGCCAGCAGGCGACAGGGGGCGGATGGCTACACCTTC.

The CDR3 is CASSYSRGPLHF. The CDR3 DNA follows: TGTGCCAGCAGTTACTCAAGGGGGCCCCTCCACTTT. The chain is built from TRBV6-2 or TRBV6-3 and TRBJ1-6, with D perhaps matching TRBD1 (6 bases). CDR1 and CDR2 from the germline V gene are MNHEY and SVGEGT. The CDR3 runs 12 residues. V was trimmed by 0 bases and J by 13 bases, leaving 7 bases between them.

The gene calls are TRBV10-3 and TRBJ2-7, with 8 nucleotides matching TRBD1. J gave up 7 bases and V 8 bases, and 13 bases lay outside the gene matches. CDR3 length equals 14 residues. The germline CDR1 and CDR2 sequences are ENHRY and SYGVKD. CDR3 loop: CAISPGQAQGEQYF. The CDR3 coding sequence is TGTGCCATCTCCCCGGGACAGGCCCAAGGGGAGCAGTACTTC.